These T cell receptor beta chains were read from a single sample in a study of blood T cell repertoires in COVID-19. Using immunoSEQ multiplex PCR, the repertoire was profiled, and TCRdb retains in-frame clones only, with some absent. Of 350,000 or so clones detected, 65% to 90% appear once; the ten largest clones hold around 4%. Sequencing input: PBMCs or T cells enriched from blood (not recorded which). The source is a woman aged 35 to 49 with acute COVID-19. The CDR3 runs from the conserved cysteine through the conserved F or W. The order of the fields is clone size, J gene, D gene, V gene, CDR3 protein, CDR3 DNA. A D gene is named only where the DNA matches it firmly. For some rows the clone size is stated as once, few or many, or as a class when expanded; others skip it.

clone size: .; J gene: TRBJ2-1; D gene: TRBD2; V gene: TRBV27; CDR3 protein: CASSFHRTSGRSYNEQFF; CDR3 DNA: TGTGCCAGCAGTTTTCACCGGACTAGCGGGAGAAGCTACAATGAGCAGTTCTTC
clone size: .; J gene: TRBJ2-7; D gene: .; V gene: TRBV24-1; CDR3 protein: CATPQTGYEQYF; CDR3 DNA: TGTGCCACCCCGCAGACAGGCTACGAGCAGTACTTC
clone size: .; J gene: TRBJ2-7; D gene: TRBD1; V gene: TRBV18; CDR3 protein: CASSQQGWGYEQYF; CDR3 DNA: TGTGCCAGCTCACAACAGGGGTGGGGCTACGAGCAGTACTTC
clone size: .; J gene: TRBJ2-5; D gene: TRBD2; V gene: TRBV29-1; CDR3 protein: CSVETRAGETQYF; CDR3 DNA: TGCAGCGTTGAGACACGGGCGGGAGAAACCCAGTACTTC
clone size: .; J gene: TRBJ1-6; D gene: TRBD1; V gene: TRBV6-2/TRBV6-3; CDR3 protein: CASSTGTADNSPLHF; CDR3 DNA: TGTGCCAGCAGTACTGGGACAGCAGATAATTCACCCCTCCACTTT
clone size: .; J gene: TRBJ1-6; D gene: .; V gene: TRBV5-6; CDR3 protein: CASSLVGDTLHF; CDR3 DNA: TGTGCCAGCAGCTTGGTGGGGGACACCCTCCACTTT
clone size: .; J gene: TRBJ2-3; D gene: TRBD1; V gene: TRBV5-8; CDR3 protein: CASSLGQGWTDTQYF; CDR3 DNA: TGTGCCAGCAGCTTGGGACAGGGATGGACAGATACGCAGTATTTT
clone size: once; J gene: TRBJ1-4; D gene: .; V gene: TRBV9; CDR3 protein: CASSVGTVTNEKLFF; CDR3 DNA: TGTGCCAGCAGCGTAGGGACAGTCACTAATGAAAAACTGTTTTTT
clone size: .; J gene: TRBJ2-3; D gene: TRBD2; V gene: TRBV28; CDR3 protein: CASSSPSGRLGDTQYF; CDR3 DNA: TGTGCCAGCAGTTCCCCTAGCGGGAGGCTGGGTGATACGCAGTATTTT
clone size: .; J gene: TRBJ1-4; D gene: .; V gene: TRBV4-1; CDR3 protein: CASSPLGGNEKLFF; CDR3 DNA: TGCGCCAGCAGCCCGTTAGGGGGAAATGAAAAACTGTTTTTT
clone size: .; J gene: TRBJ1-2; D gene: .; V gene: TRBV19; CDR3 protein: CASSMGGNYGYTF; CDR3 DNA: TGTGCCAGTAGTATGGGAGGGAACTATGGCTACACCTTC
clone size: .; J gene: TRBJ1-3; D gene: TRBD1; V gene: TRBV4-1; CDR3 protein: CASSQEKWTGGLGNTIYF; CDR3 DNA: TGCGCCAGCAGCCAAGAAAAATGGACAGGGGGCCTTGGAAACACCATATATTTT
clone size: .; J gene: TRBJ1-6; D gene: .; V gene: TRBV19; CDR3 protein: CASSIRGGRLNSPLHF; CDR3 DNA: TGTGCCAGTAGTATCCGTGGAGGACGCTTGAATTCACCCCTCCACTTT
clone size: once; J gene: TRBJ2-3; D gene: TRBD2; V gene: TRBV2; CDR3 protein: CASRRSGGESDTQYF; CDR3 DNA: TGTGCCAGCAGGAGGAGCGGGGGGGAATCAGATACGCAGTATTTT
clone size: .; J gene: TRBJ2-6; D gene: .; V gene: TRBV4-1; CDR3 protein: CASSQVWGDLYSGANVLTF; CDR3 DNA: TGCGCCAGCAGCCAAGTATGGGGGGACCTCTACTCTGGGGCCAACGTCCTGACTTTC
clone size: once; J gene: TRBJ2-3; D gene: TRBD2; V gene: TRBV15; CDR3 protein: CATSRGSGIKTDTQYF; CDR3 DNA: TGTGCCACCAGCAGAGGTAGCGGGATTAAAACAGATACGCAGTATTTT
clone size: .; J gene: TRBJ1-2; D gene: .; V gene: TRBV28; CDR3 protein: CASSFINSAGDGYTF; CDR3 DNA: TGTGCCAGCAGTTTTATTAATTCGGCAGGGGATGGCTACACCTTC
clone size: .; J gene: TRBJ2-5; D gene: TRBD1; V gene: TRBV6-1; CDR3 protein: CASSEFPGQGGQYF; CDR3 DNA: TGTGCCAGCAGTGAATTTCCAGGACAGGGGGGCCAGTACTTC
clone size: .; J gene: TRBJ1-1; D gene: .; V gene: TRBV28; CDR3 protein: CASTLYRRGGTEAFF; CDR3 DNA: TGTGCCAGCACCTTATACCGCCGCGGGGGCACTGAAGCTTTCTTT
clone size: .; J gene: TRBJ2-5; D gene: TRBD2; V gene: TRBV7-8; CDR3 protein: CASSSYRTSGNQKSGTQYF; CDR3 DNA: TGTGCCAGCAGCTCCTATAGGACTAGCGGGAACCAAAAGAGCGGGACCCAGTACTTC
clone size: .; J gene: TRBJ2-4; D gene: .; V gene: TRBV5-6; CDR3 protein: CASSVWTIAKNIQYF; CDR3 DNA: TGTGCCAGCAGCGTCTGGACAATAGCCAAAAACATTCAGTACTTC
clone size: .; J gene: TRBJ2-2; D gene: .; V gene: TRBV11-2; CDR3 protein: CASSLWLGGAGELFF; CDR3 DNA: TGTGCCAGCAGCTTGTGGCTAGGGGGGGCCGGGGAGCTGTTTTTT
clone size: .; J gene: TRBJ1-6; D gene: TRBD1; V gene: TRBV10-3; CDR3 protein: CAISKNPGQGNSPLHF; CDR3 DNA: TGTGCCATCAGTAAGAATCCGGGACAGGGCAATTCACCCCTCCACTTT
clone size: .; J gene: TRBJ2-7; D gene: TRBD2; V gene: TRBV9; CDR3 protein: CASSPQTSPFYEQYF; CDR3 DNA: TGTGCCAGCAGCCCGCAGACTAGCCCCTTCTACGAGCAGTACTTC
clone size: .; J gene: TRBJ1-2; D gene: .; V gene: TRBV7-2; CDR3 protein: CASSLRGQGPGGYTF; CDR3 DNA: TGTGCCAGCAGCTTACGAGGGCAGGGGCCGGGGGGCTACACCTTC
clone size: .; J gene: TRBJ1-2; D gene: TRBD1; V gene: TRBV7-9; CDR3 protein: CASSFGQGYYGYTF; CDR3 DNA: TGTGCCAGCAGCTTTGGACAGGGATACTATGGCTACACCTTC
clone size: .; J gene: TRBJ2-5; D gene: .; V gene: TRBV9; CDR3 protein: CASSAGSHRDEVVQETQYF; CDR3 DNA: TGTGCCAGCAGCGCGGGGTCCCACAGGGACGAAGTAGTCCAAGAGACCCAGTACTTC
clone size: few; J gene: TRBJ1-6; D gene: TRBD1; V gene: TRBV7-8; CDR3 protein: CASSFFRTGSSYNSPLHF; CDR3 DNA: TGTGCCAGCAGCTTTTTCCGGACAGGGAGCTCCTATAATTCACCCCTCCACTTT